These T cell receptor beta chains were read from a single sample in a study of CD8+CD57+ T cells in acquired aplastic anemia. Using its own MiXCR run on the reads, TCRdb lists one record per CDR3 protein. The sample records roughly 51,000 distinct CDR3 sequences, 55% to 75% being singletons. Source material: sorted CD4+, CD8+, or CD8+CD57+ T cells (not recorded which) from PBMCs. The receptors were gathered from a human donor in good health, serving as a control. Both conserved end residues are part of each CDR3. D genes are given only for firm matches. Some rows have no size entry. The others give once, few or many, or a class for an expanded clone.

j_gene	abundance	v_gene	d_gene	CDR3aa
TRBJ2-7	medium-sized	TRBV20-1	.	CSANARESYEQYF
TRBJ2-7	medium-sized	TRBV7-9	.	CASSLHLGDTEQYF
TRBJ2-5	.	TRBV29-1	.	CSVEDLPGITETQYF
TRBJ2-2	.	TRBV10-3	.	CAISESVAANTGELFF
TRBJ1-2	.	TRBV2	.	CASKNTREGDGYTF
TRBJ1-1	.	TRBV6-5	.	CASSEPGSSTEAFF
TRBJ1-1	.	TRBV25-1	.	CASSEGGQPEAFF
TRBJ2-7	.	TRBV19	TRBD2	CASSSGGVEQYF
TRBJ2-1	once	TRBV7-8	TRBD2	CASSRRSRGINEQFF
TRBJ1-1	.	TRBV5-1	.	CASTDRINTEAFF
TRBJ2-7	.	TRBV10-1	TRBD2	CASPTGQRGNYEQYF
TRBJ1-1	.	TRBV10-3	.	CAIEGLQNTEAFF
TRBJ1-4	few	TRBV29-1	.	CSVGGGLGEKLFF
TRBJ2-3	.	TRBV7-7	.	CASSLGGTDTQYF
TRBJ2-1	medium-sized	TRBV20-1	TRBD2	CSARDLPSGVDEQFF
TRBJ2-6	.	TRBV10-3	TRBD1	CAISEREGQGVSGANVLTF
TRBJ1-4	.	TRBV2	TRBD1	CASNQGAMGKLFF
TRBJ1-5	.	TRBV2	.	CASSETNRNQPQHF
TRBJ1-3	.	TRBV13	.	CASSFRGHSSGNTIYF
TRBJ2-7	many	TRBV27	TRBD2	CASGLRLAGSYEQYF
TRBJ1-6	.	TRBV12-3/TRBV12-4	.	CASSLAILESPLHF
TRBJ2-3	few	TRBV2	TRBD1	CASGQGTDTQYF
TRBJ2-3	.	TRBV19	.	CASSIARQVGDTQYF
TRBJ2-7	.	TRBV7-6	.	CASSSQGRYEQYF
TRBJ1-2	.	TRBV9	TRBD1	CASSGDRGLWGYTF
TRBJ1-2	few	TRBV29-1	.	CSVVGSGVDYGYTF
TRBJ1-1	.	TRBV29-1	.	CSVAFLNLGDTEAFF
TRBJ1-2	.	TRBV9	.	CASSDMKGYGYTF
TRBJ2-6	.	TRBV19	.	CASHNSGANVLTF
TRBJ1-3	once	TRBV25-1	.	CASSERGGRNTIYF
TRBJ2-7	.	TRBV25-1	TRBD1	CASSPGQLREQYF
TRBJ2-7	.	TRBV9	TRBD2	CASSVKTSGEDYEQYF
TRBJ2-1	once	TRBV7-7	TRBD2	CASSGGAYNEQFF
TRBJ2-3	.	TRBV5-4	TRBD2	CASSYGLAGELTDTQYF
TRBJ2-1	.	TRBV7-9	.	CATKQVEQFF
TRBJ2-7	.	TRBV7-8	TRBD1	CASTGQVYEQYF
TRBJ1-1	.	TRBV7-8	TRBD1	CASTDRADTEAFF
TRBJ1-1	once	TRBV11-1	.	CASSIPRPNSFQAFF
TRBJ2-2	.	TRBV9	.	CASSEWWTDNTGELFF
TRBJ1-1	.	TRBV28	.	CASTRPAHGTEAFF
TRBJ2-7	.	TRBV10-3	.	CAAGFGHEQYF